The TCR beta chain under discussion was sequenced for a study of OX40 agonist ivuxolimab in advanced cancers. Looking at the study overall: Three partial responders included one hepatocellular carcinoma patient and two cutaneous melanoma patients.

A word on this clone: Its specificity is unknown.

Profiled with immunoSEQ multiplex PCR; TCRdb holds only in-frame clones, not every one. The sample yields about 75,000 clones, more than 85% seen once. Trimming took off 10 bases at V and 6 bases at J, with 15 bases between the two ends. The CDR3 loop spans 13 amino acids. Germline-derived CDR1 and CDR2 are ENHRY and SYGVKD. Autoimmune disease history or systemic immunosuppression meant exclusion. Broader study findings: Circulating CD4+ and CD8+ T cells showed clonal expansion by week 6 at 0.1 to 3.0 mg/kg.

This chain connects TRBV10-3 to TRBJ1-4, with D possibly being TRBD1 (5 bases). The input for sequencing was CD4+ or CD8+ T cells sorted from blood, taken in a trial of the OX40 agonist ivuxolimab. The receptor was derived from an adult with an advanced solid tumor such as melanoma, head and neck, liver or kidney cancer. CDR3 bases: TGTGCCACGGGGCGGATAGAGGATGAAAAACTGTTTTTT. Amino acid sequence: CATGRIEDEKLFF.